The 18 T cell receptor beta chains below were found in one sample sequenced in a study of T cell clusters in autoimmune cytopenias. TRB was amplified from about 270 ng of peripheral blood genomic DNA per sample. Multiplex touch-down PCR amplified TRB using TRB-A and TRB-B pools in one tube. TCRdb reworked the multiplex PCR reads into one entry per CDR3 protein, no DNA. The sample table sets out about 4,900 distinct CDR3 sequences. These data were likewise used in another study, on T cell repertoires in aging, cancer and after chemotherapy.

The sequenced sample consisted of peripheral blood. Receptor source: a human donor in good health.

Its frequency marks this clonotype as medium-sized (0.01 to 0.1%). This chain connects TRBV6-6 to TRBJ2-7. Germline CDR1 reads MNHNY; CDR2 reads SVGAGI (reference sequence). The CDR3 consists of 12 residues. The CDR3 reads CASSYATYEQYF.

This clonotype is medium-sized (0.01 to 0.1%) by frequency. This chain joins TRBV19 and TRBJ2-7. The CDR3 is 13 amino acids. Germline CDR1 is LNHDA and CDR2 is SQIVND (reference sequence). CDR3 in amino acids: CASSSMENDEQYF.

Measured by frequency, this clonotype is medium-sized. The rearrangement uses TRBV19 and TRBJ2-3; no DNA is available, so the TRBD1 call from TCRdb remains unchecked. The CDR3 has 15 residues. Germline V lookup: CDR1 LNHDA, CDR2 SQIVND (reference sequence). The CDR3 spells CASTENRVSTDTQYF. Using reference TRBV19 and TRBJ2-3 for the parts outside the CDR3, the full variable domain is DGGITQSPKYLFRKEGQNVTLSCEQNLNHDAMYWYRQDPGQGLRLIYYSQIVNDFQKGDIAEGYSVSREKKESFPLTVTSAQKNPTAFYLCASTENRVSTDTQYFGPGTRLTVL.

Its frequency marks this clonotype as medium-sized. V usage is TRBV19 and J usage is TRBJ1-5; TCRdb designates TRBD1, a call that cannot be tested without DNA. Germline CDR1 reads LNHDA; CDR2 reads SQIVND (reference sequence). The CDR3 is 15 residues long. CDR3 amino acids: CASTSLGGSNQPQHF.

The rearrangement joins TRBV7-2 to TRBJ2-7; TCRdb selects TRBD1, and the lack of DNA leaves this call unchecked. The germline gives CDR1 SGHTA, CDR2 FQGNSA. This CDR3 spans 15 amino acids. The CDR3: CASSLAWGGLGEQYF.

The rearrangement uses TRBV6-2 or TRBV6-3 and TRBJ2-7. CDR3 length: 15 amino acids. Per the germline V gene, CDR1 is MNHEY and CDR2 is SVGEGT. The CDR3 spells CASSYDGGSSYEQYF.

V gene TRBV24-1 combines with J gene TRBJ2-7; TCRdb gives TRBD2 as the D gene, but with no DNA this cannot be confirmed. The CDR3 totals 15 residues. Germline lookup yields CDR1 KGHDR and CDR2 SFDVKD. This chain's CDR3 is CATSDSTSGSYEQYF.

The J gene is TRBJ1-1, the V gene TRBV5-6; as DNA is missing, the TRBD1 call by TCRdb cannot be tested. In germline, CDR1 is SGHDT, CDR2 YYEEEE. The CDR3 runs to 14 residues. CDR3 amino acids: CASSLIAGSTEAFF. The entire variable domain, with the rest obtained from reference TRBV5-6 and TRBJ1-1, is as follows: DAGVTQSPTHLIKTRGQQVTLRCSPKSGHDTVSWYQQALGQGPQFIFQYYEEEERQRGNFPDRFSGHQFPNYSSELNVNALLLGDSALYLCASSLIAGSTEAFFGQGTRLTVV.

The chain's CDR3 is CASSLGRRGKNGYTF. The chain uses TRBV12-3 or TRBV12-4 and TRBJ1-2; the TRBD1 assignment by TCRdb is unverifiable without DNA. CDR3 length equals 15 residues.

This sequence joins TRBV7-2 and TRBJ2-1. This CDR3 comprises 13 residues. Germline V lookup: CDR1 SGHTA, CDR2 FQGNSA. CDR3 loop: CASSLISGGEQFF. The full variable domain, completed using reference TRBV7-2 and TRBJ2-1, is GAGVSQSPSNKVTEKGKDVELRCDPISGHTALYWYRQSLGQGLEFLIYFQGNSAPDKSGLPSDRFSAERTGGSVSTLTIQRTQQEDSAVYLCASSLISGGEQFFGPGTRLTVL.

This chain connects TRBV6-1 to TRBJ1-2; TCRdb lists TRBD1, though no DNA is available to test this call. Germline V gene data show CDR1 as MNHNS and CDR2 as SASEGT. This CDR3 contains 14 residues. The CDR3 here is CASSDFGAGGGYTF.

This clonotype ranks as medium-sized in terms of frequency. The chain is built from TRBV7-6 and TRBJ2-2; TCRdb proposes TRBD1, but this gene call is untestable without DNA. Per germline, CDR1 SGHVS and CDR2 FNYEAQ. The CDR3 sequence is 15 residues long. CDR3 residues: CASSRGQGLTGELFF.

The chain joins TRBV6-5 to TRBJ1-1. The CDR3 contains 13 residues. Germline loops: CDR1 MNHEY, CDR2 SVGAGI. This CDR3 reads CASSYEQVGRAFF.

By frequency, this clonotype registers medium-sized. The chain uses TRBV6-5 and TRBJ2-5; TCRdb gives TRBD1 as the D gene, but with no DNA this cannot be confirmed. The CDR3 has 15 residues. From germline, CDR1 is MNHEY and CDR2 SVGAGI. CDR3 protein: CASLTSGGGGETQYF.

The chain employs TRBV7-2 and TRBJ1-1. The CDR3 spans 14 residues. Germline CDR1 is SGHTA and CDR2 is FQGNSA. The CDR3 spells CASSLGPRNTEAFF.

This chain links TRBV5-8 with TRBJ2-3; TCRdb outputs TRBD1, but without DNA this stays unchecked. Germline CDR1 reads SGHTS; CDR2 reads YDEGEE. CDR3 length: 14 residues. The CDR3: CASSFTIGGNTQYF.

This clonotype is deemed medium-sized by its frequency. The V gene is TRBV6-5, the J gene TRBJ2-7; TCRdb outputs TRBD1, but without DNA this stays unchecked. CDR1 and CDR2 (germline): MNHEY, SVGAGI. The CDR3 consists of 16 residues. CDR3 protein: CASSYGGGVSSYEQYF.

The chain has TRBV6-5 and TRBJ1-5. The CDR3 contains 12 residues. Germline CDR1 and CDR2: MNHEY and SVGAGI. This CDR3 is CASRRLGQPQHF.